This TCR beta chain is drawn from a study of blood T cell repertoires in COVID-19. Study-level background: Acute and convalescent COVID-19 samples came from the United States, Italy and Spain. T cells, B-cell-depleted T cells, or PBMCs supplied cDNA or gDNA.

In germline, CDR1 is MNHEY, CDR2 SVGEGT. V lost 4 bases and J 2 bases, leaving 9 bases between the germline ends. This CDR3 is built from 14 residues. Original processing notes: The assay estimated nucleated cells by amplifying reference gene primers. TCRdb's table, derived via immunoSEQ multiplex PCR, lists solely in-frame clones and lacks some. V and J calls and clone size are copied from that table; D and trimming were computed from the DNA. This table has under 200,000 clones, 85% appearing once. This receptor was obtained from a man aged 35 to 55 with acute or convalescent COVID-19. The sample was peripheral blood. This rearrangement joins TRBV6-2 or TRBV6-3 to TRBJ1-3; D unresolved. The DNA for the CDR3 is TGTGCCAGCAGTTCCAGAGAGGCTGGAAACACCATATATTTT. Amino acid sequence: CASSSREAGNTIYF.